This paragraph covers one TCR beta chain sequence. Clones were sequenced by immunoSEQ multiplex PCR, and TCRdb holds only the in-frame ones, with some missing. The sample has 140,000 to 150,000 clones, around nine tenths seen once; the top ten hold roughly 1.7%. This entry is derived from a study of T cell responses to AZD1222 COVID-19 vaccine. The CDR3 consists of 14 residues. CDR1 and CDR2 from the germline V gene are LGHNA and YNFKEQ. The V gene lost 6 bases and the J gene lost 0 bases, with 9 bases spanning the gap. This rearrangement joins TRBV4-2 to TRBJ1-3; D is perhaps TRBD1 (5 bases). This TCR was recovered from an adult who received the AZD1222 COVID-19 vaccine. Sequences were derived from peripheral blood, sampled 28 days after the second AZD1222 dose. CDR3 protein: CASSSGYSGNTIYF. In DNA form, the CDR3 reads TGTGCCAGCAGTTCAGGGTACTCTGGAAACACCATATATTTT.